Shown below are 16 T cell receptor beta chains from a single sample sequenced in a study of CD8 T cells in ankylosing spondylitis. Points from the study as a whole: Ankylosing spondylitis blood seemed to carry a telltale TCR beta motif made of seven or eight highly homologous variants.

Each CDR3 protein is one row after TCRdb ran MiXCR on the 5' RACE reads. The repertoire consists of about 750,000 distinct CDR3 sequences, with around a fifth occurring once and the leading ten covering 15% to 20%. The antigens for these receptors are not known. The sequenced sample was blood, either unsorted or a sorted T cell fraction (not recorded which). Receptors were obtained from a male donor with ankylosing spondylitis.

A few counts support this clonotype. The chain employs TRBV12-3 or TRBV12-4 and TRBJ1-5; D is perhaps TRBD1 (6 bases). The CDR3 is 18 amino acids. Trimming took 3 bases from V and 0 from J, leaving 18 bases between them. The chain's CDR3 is CASSFSGAQPYSNQPQHF. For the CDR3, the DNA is TGTGCCAGCAGTTTTTCAGGGGCCCAGCCTTATAGCAATCAGCCCCAGCATTTT.

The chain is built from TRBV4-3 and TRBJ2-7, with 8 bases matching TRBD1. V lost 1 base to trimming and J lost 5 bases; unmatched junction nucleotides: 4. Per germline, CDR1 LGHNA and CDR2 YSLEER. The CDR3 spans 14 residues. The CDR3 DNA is TGCGCCAGCAGCCAAGGCGTACAGGGGGACGAGCAGTACTTC. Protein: CASSQGVQGDEQYF.

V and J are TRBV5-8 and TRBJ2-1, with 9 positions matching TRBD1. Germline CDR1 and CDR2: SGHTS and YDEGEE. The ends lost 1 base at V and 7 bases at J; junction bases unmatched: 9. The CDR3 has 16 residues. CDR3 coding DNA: TGTGCCAGCAGCTTGCCGGGGACAGGGTTCGTTAATGAGCAGTTCTTC. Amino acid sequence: CASSLPGTGFVNEQFF.

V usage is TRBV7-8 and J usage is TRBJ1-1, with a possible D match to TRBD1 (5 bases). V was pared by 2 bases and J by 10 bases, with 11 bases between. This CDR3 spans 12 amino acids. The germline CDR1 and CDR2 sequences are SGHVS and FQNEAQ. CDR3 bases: TGTGCCAGCAGCTTAAGGGGAACGGGAGCTTTCTTT. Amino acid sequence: CASSLRGTGAFF.

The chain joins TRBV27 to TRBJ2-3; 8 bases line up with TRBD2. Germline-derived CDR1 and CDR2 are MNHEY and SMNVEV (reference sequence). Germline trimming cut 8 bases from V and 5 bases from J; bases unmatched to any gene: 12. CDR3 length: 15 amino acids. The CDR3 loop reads CASWPLRGELDTQYF. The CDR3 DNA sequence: TGTGCCAGCTGGCCCTTGCGGGGGGAATTAGATACGCAGTATTTT.

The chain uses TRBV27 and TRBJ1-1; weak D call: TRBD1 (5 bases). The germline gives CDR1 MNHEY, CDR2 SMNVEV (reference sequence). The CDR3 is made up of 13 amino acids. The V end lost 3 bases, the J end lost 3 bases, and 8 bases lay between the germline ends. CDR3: CASSFKTDTEAFF. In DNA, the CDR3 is TGTGCCAGCAGTTTCAAGACAGACACTGAAGCTTTCTTT.

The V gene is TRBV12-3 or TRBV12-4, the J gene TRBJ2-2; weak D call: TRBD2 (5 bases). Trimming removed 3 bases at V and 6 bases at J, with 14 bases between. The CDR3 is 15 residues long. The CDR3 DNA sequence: TGTGCCAGCAGTTTTTTGCTGGGAGTGCCCGGGGAGCTGTTTTTT. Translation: CASSFLLGVPGELFF.

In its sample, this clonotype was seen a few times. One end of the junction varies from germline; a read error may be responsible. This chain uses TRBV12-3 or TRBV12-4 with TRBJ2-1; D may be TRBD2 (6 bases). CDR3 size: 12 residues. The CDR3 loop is CASSSAFSGRAF. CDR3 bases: TGTGCCAGCAGCTCCGCTTTTAGCGGCCGGGCCTTC.

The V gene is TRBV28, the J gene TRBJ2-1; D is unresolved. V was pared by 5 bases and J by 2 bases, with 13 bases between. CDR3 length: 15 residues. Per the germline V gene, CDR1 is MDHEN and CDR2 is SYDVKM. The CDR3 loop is CASSPLDAPYNEQFF. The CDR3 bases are TGTGCCAGCAGTCCCTTGGACGCCCCCTACAATGAGCAGTTCTTC.

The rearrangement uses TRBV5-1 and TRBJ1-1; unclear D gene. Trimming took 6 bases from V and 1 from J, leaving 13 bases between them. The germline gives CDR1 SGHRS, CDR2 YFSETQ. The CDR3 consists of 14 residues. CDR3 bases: TGCGCCAGCACCCTAGAGGGTTGGAACACTGAAGCTTTCTTT. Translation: CASTLEGWNTEAFF.

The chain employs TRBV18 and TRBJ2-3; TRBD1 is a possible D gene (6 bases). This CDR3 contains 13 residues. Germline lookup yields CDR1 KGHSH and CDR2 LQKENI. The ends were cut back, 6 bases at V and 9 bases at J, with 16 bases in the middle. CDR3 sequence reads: CASSPADTGTQYF. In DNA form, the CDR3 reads TGTGCCAGCTCGCCGGCCGACACAGGGACGCAGTATTTT.

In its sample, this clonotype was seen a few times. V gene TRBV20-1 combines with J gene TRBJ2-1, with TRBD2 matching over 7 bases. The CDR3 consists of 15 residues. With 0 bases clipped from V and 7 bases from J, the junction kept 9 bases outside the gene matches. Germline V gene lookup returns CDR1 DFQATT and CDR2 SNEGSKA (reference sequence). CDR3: CSARDPWGGSNEQFF. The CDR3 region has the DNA TGCAGTGCTAGAGATCCGTGGGGGGGATCGAATGAGCAGTTCTTC.

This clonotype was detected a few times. This chain's CDR3 is CASSYLPPGGGYTF. CDR3 nucleotide sequence: TGTGCCAGCAGTTACCTTCCTCCGGGCGGCGGCTACACCTTC. V is TRBV6-5 and J is TRBJ1-2; no clear D. Germline CDR1 and CDR2: MNHEY and SVGAGI. The CDR3 runs to 14 residues. With 2 bases removed from V and 8 bases from J, the gap between germline ends came to 15 bases.

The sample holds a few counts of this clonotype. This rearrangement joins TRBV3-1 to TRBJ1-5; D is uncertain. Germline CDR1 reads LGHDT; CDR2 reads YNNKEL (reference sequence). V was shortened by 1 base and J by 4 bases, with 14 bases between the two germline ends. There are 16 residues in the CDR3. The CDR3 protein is CASSQGLGGINQPQHF. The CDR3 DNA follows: TGTGCCAGCAGCCAAGGTCTGGGTGGGATTAATCAGCCCCAGCATTTT.

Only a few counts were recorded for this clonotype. CDR3 DNA sequence: TGTGCCAGCAGGCTAGCGGGAGTTACCGGGGAGCTGTTTTTT. Amino acid sequence: CASRLAGVTGELFF. The V and J genes are TRBV27 and TRBJ2-2, with 10 bases fitting TRBD2. The CDR3 runs 14 residues. The germline V gene has CDR1 MNHEY and CDR2 SMNVEV (reference sequence). With 6 bases clipped from V and 5 bases from J, the junction kept 3 bases outside the gene matches.

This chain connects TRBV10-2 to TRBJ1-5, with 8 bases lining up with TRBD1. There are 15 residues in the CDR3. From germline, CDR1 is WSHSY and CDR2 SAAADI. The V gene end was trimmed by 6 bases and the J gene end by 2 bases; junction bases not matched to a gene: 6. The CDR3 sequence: CASSPGGLGNQPQHF. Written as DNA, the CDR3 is TGCGCCAGCAGCCCAGGGGGCTTGGGCAATCAGCCCCAGCATTTT.